The following is a T cell receptor beta chain sequence with its context. The junction had 3 bases not matched to a gene; V was cut back by 6 bases and J by 0 bases. CDR3 length: 15 residues. The germline V gene encodes CDR1 SGHRS and CDR2 YFSETQ. A multiplex PCR was run with 60 Vbeta primers and 13 Jbeta primers. The protocol was immunoSEQ multiplex PCR, while the TCRdb copy is restricted to in-frame clones and leaves out a portion. This sample lists under 100,000 clones; its ten largest clones have about 3.4%. This entry is derived from a study of cytomegalovirus exposure and HLA in healthy donors. In the study overall: About 80 million unique TCRs from HLA-typed donors were held in an early data release. Roughly four fifths of 398 genotyped donors fell in the Caucasian-associated ancestry cluster.

The sequence came from a woman aged 25-40 years in good health and CMV-seronegative. V gene TRBV5-1 combines with J gene TRBJ2-6; 7 bases agree with TRBD1. Input material: PBMCs. The CDR3 nucleotides are TGCGCCAGCACGACAGGGAACTCTGGGGCCAACGTCCTGACTTTC. The encoded protein is CASTTGNSGANVLTF.